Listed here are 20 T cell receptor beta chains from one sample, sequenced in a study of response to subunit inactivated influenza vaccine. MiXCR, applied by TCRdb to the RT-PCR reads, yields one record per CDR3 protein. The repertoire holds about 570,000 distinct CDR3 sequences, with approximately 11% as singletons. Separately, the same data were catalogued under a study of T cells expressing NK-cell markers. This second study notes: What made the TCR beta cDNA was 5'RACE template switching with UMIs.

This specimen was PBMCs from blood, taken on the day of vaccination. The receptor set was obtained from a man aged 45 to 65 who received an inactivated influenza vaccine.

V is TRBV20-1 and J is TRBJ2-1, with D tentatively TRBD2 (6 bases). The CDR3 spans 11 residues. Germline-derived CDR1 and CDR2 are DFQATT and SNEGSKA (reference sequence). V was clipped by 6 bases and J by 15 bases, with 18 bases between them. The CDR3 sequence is CSATSDYKMFF. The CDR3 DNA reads TGCAGTGCCACCTCGGACTATAAGATGTTCTTC.

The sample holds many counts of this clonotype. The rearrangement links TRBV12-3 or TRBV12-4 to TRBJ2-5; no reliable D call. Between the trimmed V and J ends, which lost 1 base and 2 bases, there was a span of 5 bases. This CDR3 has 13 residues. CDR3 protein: CASSLGEQETQYF. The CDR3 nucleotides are TGTGCCAGCAGTTTAGGGGAACAAGAGACCCAGTACTTC.

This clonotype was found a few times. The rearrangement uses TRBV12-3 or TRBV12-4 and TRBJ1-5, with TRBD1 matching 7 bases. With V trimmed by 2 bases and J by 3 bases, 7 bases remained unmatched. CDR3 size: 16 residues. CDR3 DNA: TGTGCCAGCAGTTTATATGGGACAGTCCCCAATCAGCCCCAGCATTTT. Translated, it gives CASSLYGTVPNQPQHF.

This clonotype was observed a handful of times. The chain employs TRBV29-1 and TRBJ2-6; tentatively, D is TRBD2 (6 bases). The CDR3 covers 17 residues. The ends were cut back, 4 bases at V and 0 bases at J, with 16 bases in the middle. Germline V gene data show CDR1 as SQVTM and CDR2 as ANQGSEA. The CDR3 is CSVGIGDSSSGANVLTF. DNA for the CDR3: TGCAGCGTTGGAATAGGGGACTCCAGCTCTGGGGCCAACGTCCTGACTTTC.

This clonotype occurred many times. The CDR3 protein is CAITSGNNEQYF. The CDR3 DNA reads as TGTGCCATCACTAGCGGGAACAACGAGCAGTACTTC. J is TRBJ2-7 and V is TRBV10-3, with 9 positions matching TRBD2. The CDR3 extends over 12 amino acids. V dropped 7 bases and J dropped 5; count of bases not matched to a gene: 3. Germline CDR1 reads ENHRY; CDR2 reads SYGVKD.

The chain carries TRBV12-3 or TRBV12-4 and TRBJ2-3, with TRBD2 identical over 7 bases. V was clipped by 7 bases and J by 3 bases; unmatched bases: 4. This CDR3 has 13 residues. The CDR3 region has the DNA TGTGCCAGCACGAGCGGGGTTACAGATACGCAGTATTTT. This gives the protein CASTSGVTDTQYF.

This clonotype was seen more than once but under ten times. CDR3 sequence reads: CASRRLAGSTDTQYF. The CDR3 region has the DNA TGTGCCAGCAGAAGGCTAGCGGGAAGCACAGATACGCAGTATTTT. This sequence joins TRBV6-1 and TRBJ2-3, with TRBD2 matching over 9 bases. From germline, CDR1 is MNHNS and CDR2 SASEGT. CDR3 length: 15 amino acids. The V gene end was trimmed by 6 bases and the J gene end by 0 bases; junction bases not matched to a gene: 4.

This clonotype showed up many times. The CDR3 DNA follows: TGTGCCACCAGTGATTTTGGCTCTCCTGAAGCTTTCTTT. Translation gives CATSDFGSPEAFF. The gene calls are TRBV24-1 and TRBJ1-1; D call uncertain. V lost 1 base, J lost 6 bases, and 8 bases lay in between. Germline V gene data show CDR1 as KGHDR and CDR2 as SFDVKD. The length of the CDR3 is 13 residues.

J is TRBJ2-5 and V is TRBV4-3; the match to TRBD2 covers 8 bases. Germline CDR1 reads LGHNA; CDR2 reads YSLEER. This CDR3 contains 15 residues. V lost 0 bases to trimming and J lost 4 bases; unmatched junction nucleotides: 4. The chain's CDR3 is CASSQERGVLETQYF. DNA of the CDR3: TGCGCCAGCAGCCAAGAGCGGGGGGTACTAGAGACCCAGTACTTC.

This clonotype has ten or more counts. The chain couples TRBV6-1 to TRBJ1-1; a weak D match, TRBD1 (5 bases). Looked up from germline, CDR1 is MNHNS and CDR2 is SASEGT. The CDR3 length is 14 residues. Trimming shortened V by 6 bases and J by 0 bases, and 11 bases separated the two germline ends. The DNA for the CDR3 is TGTGCCAGCAGGGCCGGGACGGTGAACACTGAAGCTTTCTTT. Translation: CASRAGTVNTEAFF.

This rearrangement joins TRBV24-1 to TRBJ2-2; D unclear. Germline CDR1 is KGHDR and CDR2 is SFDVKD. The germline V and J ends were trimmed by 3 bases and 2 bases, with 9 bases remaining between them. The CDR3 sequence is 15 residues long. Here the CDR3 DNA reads TGTGCCACCAGTGATGGCAGGAGTAACACCGGGGAGCTGTTTTTT. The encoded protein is CATSDGRSNTGELFF.

As DNA, the CDR3 is TGTGCCAGCAGCATAGGGACCTTCTACGAGCAGTACTTC. Amino acid sequence: CASSIGTFYEQYF. This chain uses TRBV7-9 with TRBJ2-7; the D gene could be TRBD1 or TRBD2 (5 bases each). Germline V gene lookup returns CDR1 SEHNR and CDR2 FQNEAQ (reference sequence). Trimming removed 5 bases at V and 3 bases at J, with 11 bases between. The CDR3 contains 13 residues. Full variable domain (outside the CDR3, taken from reference TRBV7-9 and TRBJ2-7): DTGVSQNPRHKITKRGQNVTFRCDPISEHNRLYWYRQTLGQGPEFLTYFQNEAQLEKSRLLSDRFSAERPKGSFSTLEIQRTEQGDSAMYLCASSIGTFYEQYFGPGTRLTVT.

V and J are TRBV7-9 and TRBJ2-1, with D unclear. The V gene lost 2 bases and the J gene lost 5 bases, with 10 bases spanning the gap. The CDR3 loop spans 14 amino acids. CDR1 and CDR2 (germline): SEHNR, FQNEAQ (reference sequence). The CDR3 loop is CASSLMQSHNEQFF. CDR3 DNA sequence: TGTGCCAGCAGCTTAATGCAGTCCCACAATGAGCAGTTCTTC.

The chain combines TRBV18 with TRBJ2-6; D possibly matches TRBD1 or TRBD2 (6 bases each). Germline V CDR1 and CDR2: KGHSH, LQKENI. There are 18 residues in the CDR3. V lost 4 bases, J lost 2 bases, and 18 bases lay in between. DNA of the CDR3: TGTGCCAGCTCACAATTTCAACAGGGAGGCGCTGGGGCCAACGTCCTGACTTTC. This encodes CASSQFQQGGAGANVLTF.

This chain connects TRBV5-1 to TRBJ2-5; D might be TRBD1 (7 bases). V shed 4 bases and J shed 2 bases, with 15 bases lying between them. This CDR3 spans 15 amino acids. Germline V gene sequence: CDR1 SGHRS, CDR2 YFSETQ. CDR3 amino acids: CASSPAGQQQETQYF. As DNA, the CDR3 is TGCGCCAGCAGCCCGGCGGGACAGCAACAAGAGACCCAGTACTTC.

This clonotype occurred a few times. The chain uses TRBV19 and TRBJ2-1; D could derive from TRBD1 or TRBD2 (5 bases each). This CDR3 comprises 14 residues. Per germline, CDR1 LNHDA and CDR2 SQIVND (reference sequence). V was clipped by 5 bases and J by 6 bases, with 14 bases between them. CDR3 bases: TGTGCCAGTAGTTTTGGGACGTGGACCAATGAGCAGTTCTTC. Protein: CASSFGTWTNEQFF.

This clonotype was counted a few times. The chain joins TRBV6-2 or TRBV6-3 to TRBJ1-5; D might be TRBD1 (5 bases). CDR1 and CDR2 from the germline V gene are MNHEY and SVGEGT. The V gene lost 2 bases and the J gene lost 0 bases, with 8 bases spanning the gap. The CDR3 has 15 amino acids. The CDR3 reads CASSYPGNSNQPQHF. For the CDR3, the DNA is TGTGCCAGCAGTTACCCAGGGAATAGCAATCAGCCCCAGCATTTT.

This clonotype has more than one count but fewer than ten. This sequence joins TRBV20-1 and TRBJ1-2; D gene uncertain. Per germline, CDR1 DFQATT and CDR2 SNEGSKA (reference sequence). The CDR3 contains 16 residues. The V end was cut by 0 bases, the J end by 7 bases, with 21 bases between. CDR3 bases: TGCAGTGCTAGAGATAAGGAGGTGGGATTCCGCGGTGGCTACACCTTC. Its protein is CSARDKEVGFRGGYTF.

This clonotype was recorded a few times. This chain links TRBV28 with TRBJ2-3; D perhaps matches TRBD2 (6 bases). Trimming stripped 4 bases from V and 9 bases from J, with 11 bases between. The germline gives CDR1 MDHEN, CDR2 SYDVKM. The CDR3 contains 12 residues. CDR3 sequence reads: CASSSPGLTQYF. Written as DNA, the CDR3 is TGTGCCAGCAGTTCACCGGGACTCACGCAGTATTTT.

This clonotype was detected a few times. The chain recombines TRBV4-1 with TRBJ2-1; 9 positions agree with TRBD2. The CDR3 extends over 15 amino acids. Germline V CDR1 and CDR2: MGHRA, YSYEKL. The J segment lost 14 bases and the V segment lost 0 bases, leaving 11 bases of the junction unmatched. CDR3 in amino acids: CASSQDRLAGVEEFF. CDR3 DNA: TGCGCCAGCAGCCAAGATCGGTTAGCGGGAGTAGAAGAGTTCTTC.